This T cell receptor (beta chain) was observed in a study of blood T cell repertoires in COVID-19. Study-wide context: The cDNA or gDNA used as material had been derived from T cells, B-cell-depleted T cells, or PBMCs.

The V gene's germline CDR1 is SGHRS and CDR2 YFSETQ. There are 17 residues in the CDR3. The trim removed 4 bases at V and 2 bases at J, leaving 7 bases unmatched. TCRdb's table, derived via immunoSEQ multiplex PCR, lists solely in-frame clones and lacks some. The sample holds 340,000 or so clones, around 82% seen once. This chain links TRBV5-1 with TRBJ2-3; TRBD2 agrees at 13 bases. Sequenced sample: peripheral blood. This sequence originates from a young man with active or convalescent COVID-19. CDR3 sequence reads: CASSTGTSGKNTDTQYF. For the CDR3, the DNA is TGCGCCAGCAGCACAGGGACTAGCGGGAAAAACACAGATACGCAGTATTTT.